This T cell receptor (beta chain) was identified during a study of blood T cell repertoires in COVID-19. Study processing details: Reference gene primer amplification gave nucleated cell count estimates. This table comes from immunoSEQ multiplex PCR, and its TCRdb copy is limited to in-frame clones, with some not included. V and J calls and clone size are as listed in that table; D and trimming were resolved from the DNA. The table shows 150,000 to 200,000 clones, with 79% occurring only once. The clonotype was recovered from a man between 60 and 75 years old with active or convalescent COVID-19. The specimen sequenced was peripheral blood.

The CDR3 sequence: CASRVVAGGDGELFF. CDR3 bases: TGCGCCAGCAGAGTAGTAGCGGGAGGAGACGGGGAGCTGTTTTTT. The chain employs TRBV5-1 and TRBJ2-2, with 10 bases identical to TRBD2. CDR1 SGHRS and CDR2 YFSETQ come from the germline V gene. Germline trimming cut 5 bases from V and 7 bases from J; bases unmatched to any gene: 8. The CDR3 has 15 residues. The whole variable domain, remainder taken from reference TRBV5-1 and TRBJ2-2, is KAGVTQTPRYLIKTRGQQVTLSCSPISGHRSVSWYQQTPGQGLQFLFEYFSETQRNKGNFPGRFSGRQFSNSRSEMNVSTLELGDSALYLCASRVVAGGDGELFFGEGSRLTVL.